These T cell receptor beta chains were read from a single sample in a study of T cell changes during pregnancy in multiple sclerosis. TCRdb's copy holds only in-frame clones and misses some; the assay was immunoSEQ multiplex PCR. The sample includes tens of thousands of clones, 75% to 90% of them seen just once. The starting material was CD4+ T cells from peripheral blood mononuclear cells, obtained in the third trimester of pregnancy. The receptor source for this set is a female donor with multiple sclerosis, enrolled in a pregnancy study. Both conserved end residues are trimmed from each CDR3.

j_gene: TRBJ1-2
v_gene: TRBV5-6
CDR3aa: ASSLPNGGYGYT

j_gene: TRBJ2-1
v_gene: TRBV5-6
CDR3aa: ASSLQSEQF

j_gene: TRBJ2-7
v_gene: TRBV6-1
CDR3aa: AIKMGQGAIEQY

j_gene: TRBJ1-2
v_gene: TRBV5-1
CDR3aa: ASSPNAGVYGYT

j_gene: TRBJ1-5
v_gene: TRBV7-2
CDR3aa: ASSNRGDQPQH

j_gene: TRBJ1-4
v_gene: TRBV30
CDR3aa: AWNPHTPNEKLF

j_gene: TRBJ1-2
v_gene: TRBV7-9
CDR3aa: ASSGQTYGYT

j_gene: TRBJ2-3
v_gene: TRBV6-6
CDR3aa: ASSYFSGVGTDTQY

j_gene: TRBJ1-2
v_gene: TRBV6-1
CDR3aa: ASRVGVSNYGYT

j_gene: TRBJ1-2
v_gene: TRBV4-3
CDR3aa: ASSQGGAGDYGYT

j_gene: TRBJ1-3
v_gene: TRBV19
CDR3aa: ASSPGPGLRAKVSGNTIY

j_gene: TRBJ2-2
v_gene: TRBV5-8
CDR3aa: ASSPGVGTAFSNTGELF

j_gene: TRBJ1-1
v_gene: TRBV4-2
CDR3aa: ASSLGQGDTEAF